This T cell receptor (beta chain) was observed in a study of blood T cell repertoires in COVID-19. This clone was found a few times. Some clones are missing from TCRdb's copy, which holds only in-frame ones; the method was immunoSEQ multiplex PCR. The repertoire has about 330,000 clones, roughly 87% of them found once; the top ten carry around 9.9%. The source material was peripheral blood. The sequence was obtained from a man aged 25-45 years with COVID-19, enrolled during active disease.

CDR3 protein: CASTLGRGSYSSYEQYF. CDR3 in DNA: TGTGCCAGCACCTTGGGCAGAGGGTCCTATAGCTCCTACGAGCAGTACTTC. The chain has TRBV28 and TRBJ2-7; D perhaps matches TRBD2 (5 bases). This CDR3 comprises 17 residues. Germline V lookup: CDR1 MDHEN, CDR2 SYDVKM. V lost 7 bases and J lost 0, with 22 bases in between.